This T cell receptor beta chain was retrieved from a study of CD8 T cells in ankylosing spondylitis. Study conclusions and caveats: Within ankylosing spondylitis blood, a TCR beta motif made up of several highly homologous variants appeared to be characteristic.

Remarks on this clonotype: What it recognizes is unknown.

The germline CDR1 and CDR2 sequences are LGHDT and YNNKEL (reference sequence). The CDR3 is 16 amino acids. With 4 bases clipped from V and 5 bases from J, the junction kept 8 bases outside the gene matches. MiXCR, run by TCRdb on the 5' RACE reads, gives a single entry per CDR3 protein. The table has about 150,000 distinct CDR3 sequences, around two fifths seen once. This clonotype was sampled from a male donor with ankylosing spondylitis. Material for sequencing was synovial fluid, either unsorted or a sorted T cell fraction (not recorded which). The chain links TRBV3-1 to TRBJ2-2; 9 bases align to TRBD2. This chain's CDR3 is CASSPRTREGTGELFF. The CDR3 nucleotides read TGTGCCAGCAGCCCTCGGACGCGGGAGGGAACCGGGGAGCTGTTTTTT.